The source of this T cell receptor beta chain is a study of blood T cell repertoires in COVID-19. For the study at large: The United States, Italy and Spain were the sources of the acute and convalescent COVID-19 samples. The cDNA or gDNA used as material had been derived from T cells, B-cell-depleted T cells, or PBMCs.

Looked up from germline, CDR1 is MNHEY and CDR2 is SVGAGI. The CDR3 spans 14 residues. The V gene lost 7 bases and the J gene lost 3 bases, with 15 bases spanning the gap. In the original workflow: Scientists estimated how many nucleated cells there were by amplifying reference gene primers. Here immunoSEQ multiplex PCR was the method, and the copy in TCRdb shows in-frame clones only, minus some. The V and J calls and clone size come from that table; D and trimming were worked out from the DNA. This table holds about 150,000 clones, roughly 78% found once. This chain links TRBV6-5 with TRBJ1-1; TRBD1 might be the D (6 bases). Sequencing was performed on peripheral blood. The receptor comes from a human donor with acute or convalescent COVID-19. The donor label of this sample is uncertain. The CDR3 here is CASTPGDKYTEAFF. The CDR3, as DNA: TGTGCCAGCACCCCAGGGGACAAGTACACTGAAGCTTTCTTT.